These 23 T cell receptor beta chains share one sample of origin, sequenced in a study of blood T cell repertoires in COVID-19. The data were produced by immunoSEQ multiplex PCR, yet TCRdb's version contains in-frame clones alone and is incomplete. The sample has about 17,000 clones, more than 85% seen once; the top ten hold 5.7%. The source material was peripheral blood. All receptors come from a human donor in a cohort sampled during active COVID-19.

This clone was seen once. The CDR3 loop reads CASRGRPYEQYF. The CDR3, as DNA: TGTGCCAGCAGGGGGCGACCCTACGAGCAGTACTTC. The J gene is TRBJ2-7, the V gene TRBV9, with a tentative D call TRBD1 (5 bases). The V gene's germline CDR1 is SGDLS and CDR2 YYNGEE. This CDR3 contains 12 residues. The V gene lost 5 bases and the J gene lost 2 bases, with 8 bases spanning the gap.

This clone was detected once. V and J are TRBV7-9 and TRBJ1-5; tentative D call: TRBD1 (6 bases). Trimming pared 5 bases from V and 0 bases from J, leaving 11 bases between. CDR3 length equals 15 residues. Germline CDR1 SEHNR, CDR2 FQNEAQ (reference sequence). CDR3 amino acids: CASSPRGSSNQPQHF. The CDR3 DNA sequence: TGTGCCAGCAGCCCCAGGGGTAGTAGCAATCAGCCCCAGCATTTT.

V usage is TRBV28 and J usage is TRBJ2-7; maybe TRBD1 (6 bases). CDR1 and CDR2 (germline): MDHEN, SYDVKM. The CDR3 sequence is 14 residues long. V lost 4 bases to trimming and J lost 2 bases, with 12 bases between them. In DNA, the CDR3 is TGTGCCAGCAGTTCAACAGGGACAACCTACGAGCAGTACTTC. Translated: CASSSTGTTYEQYF.

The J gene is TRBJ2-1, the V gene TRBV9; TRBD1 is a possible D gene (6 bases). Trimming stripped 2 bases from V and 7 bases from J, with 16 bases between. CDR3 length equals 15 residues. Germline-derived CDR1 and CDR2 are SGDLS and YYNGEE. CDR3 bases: TGTGCCAGCAGCGTTTTACAGGGCCCTACTAATGAGCAGTTCTTC. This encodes CASSVLQGPTNEQFF. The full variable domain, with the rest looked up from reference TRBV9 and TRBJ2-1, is DSGVTQTPKHLITATGQRVTLRCSPRSGDLSVYWYQQSLDQGLQFLIQYYNGEERAKGNILERFSAQQFPDLHSELNLSSLELGDSALYFCASSVLQGPTNEQFFGPGTRLTVL.

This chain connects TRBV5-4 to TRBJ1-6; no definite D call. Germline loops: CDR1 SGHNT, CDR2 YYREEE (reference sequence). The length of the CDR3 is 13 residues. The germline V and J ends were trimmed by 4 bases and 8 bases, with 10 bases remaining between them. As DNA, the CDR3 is TGTGCCAGCAGCCACCGCGGTGATTCACCCCTCCACTTT. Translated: CASSHRGDSPLHF.

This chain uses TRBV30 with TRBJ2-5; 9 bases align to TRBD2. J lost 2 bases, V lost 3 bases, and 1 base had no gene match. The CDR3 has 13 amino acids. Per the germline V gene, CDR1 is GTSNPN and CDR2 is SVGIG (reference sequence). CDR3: CAWRGLAQETQYF. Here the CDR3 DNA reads TGTGCCTGGAGGGGACTAGCACAAGAGACCCAGTACTTC. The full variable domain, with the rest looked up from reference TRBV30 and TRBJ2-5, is SQTIHQWPATLVQPVGSPLSLECTVEGTSNPNLYWYRQAAGRGLQLLFYSVGIGQISSEVPQNLSASRPQDRQFILSSKKLLLSDSGFYLCAWRGLAQETQYFGPGTRLLVL.

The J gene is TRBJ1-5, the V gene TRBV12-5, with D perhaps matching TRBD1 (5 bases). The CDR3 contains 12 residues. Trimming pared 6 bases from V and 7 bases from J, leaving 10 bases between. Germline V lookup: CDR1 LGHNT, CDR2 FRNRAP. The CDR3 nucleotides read TGTGCTAGTGGCCAGGGATCCCAGCCCCAGCATTTT. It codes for CASGQGSQPQHF.

The CDR3: CASSLEAGYGYTF. The CDR3 bases are TGTGCCAGCAGCTTGGAAGCCGGCTATGGCTACACCTTC. The chain recombines TRBV5-6 with TRBJ1-2; D is uncertain. V lost 0 bases and J lost 4, with 7 bases in between. The V gene's germline CDR1 is SGHDT and CDR2 YYEEEE. The CDR3 covers 13 residues.

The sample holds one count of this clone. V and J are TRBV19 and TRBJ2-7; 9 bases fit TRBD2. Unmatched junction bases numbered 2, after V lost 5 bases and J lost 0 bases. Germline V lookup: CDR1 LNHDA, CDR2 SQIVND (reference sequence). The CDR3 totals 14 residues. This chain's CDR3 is CASSFSGGSYEQYF. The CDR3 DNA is TGTGCCAGTAGTTTTAGCGGGGGCTCCTACGAGCAGTACTTC.

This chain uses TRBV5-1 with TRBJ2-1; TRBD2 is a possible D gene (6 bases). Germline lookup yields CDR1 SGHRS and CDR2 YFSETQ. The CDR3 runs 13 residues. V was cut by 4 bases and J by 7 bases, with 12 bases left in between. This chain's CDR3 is CASSGGRENEQFF. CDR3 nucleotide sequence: TGCGCCAGCAGCGGAGGGCGAGAAAATGAGCAGTTCTTC.

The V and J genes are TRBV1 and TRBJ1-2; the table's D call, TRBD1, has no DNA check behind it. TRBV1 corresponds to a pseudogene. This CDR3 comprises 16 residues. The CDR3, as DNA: TGCACCAGCAGCCTACTCCGGGACAGGGGAGGGGATGGCTACACCTTC. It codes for CTSSLLRDRGGDGYTF.

The CDR3, as DNA: TGCAGCGCCCTGGGCTCACAAGAGACCCAGTACTTC. This translates into CSALGSQETQYF. The chain recombines TRBV29-1 with TRBJ2-5; D ambiguous. Germline V gene sequence: CDR1 SQVTM, CDR2 ANQGSEA. Trimming pared 7 bases from V and 2 bases from J, leaving 11 bases between. The length of the CDR3 is 12 residues.

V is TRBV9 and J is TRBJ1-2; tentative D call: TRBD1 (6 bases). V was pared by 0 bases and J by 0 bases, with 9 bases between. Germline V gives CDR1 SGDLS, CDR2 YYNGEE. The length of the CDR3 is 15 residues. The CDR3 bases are TGTGCCAGCAGCGTAGACTGGACAGCTAACTATGGCTACACCTTC. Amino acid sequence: CASSVDWTANYGYTF.

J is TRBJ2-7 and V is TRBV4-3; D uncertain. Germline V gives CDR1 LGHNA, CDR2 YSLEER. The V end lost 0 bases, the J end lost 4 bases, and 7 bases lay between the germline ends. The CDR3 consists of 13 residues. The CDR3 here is CASSQDVTYEQYF. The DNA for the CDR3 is TGCGCCAGCAGCCAAGATGTGACTTACGAGCAGTACTTC.

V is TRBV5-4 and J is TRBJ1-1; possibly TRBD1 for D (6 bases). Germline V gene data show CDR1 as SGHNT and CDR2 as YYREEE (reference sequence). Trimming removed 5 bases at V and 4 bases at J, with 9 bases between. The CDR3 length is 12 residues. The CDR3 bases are TGTGCCAGCAGGGGGGGGGCCACTGAAGCTTTCTTT. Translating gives CASRGGATEAFF.

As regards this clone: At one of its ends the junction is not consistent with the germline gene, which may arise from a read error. CDR3 region: CASSLARGPLYEQYF. The DNA for the CDR3 is TGTGCTAGCAGCTTAGCCAGGGGGCCACTCTACGAGCAGTACTTC. The J gene is TRBJ2-7, the V gene TRBV7-7; 8 nucleotides line up with TRBD1. CDR1 is SSHAT, CDR2 FNYEAQ, per germline (reference sequence). CDR3 size: 15 residues.

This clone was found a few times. The CDR3 loop reads CASSLLSRQPNTEAFF. For the CDR3, the DNA is TGTGCCAGCAGCTTATTATCTCGACAGCCCAACACTGAAGCTTTCTTT. This chain links TRBV11-3 with TRBJ1-1; D might be TRBD1 (5 bases). Between the trimmed V and J ends, which lost 2 bases and 2 bases, there was a span of 15 bases. Germline assignment: CDR1 SGHNT and CDR2 YENEEA. This CDR3 region has 16 residues.

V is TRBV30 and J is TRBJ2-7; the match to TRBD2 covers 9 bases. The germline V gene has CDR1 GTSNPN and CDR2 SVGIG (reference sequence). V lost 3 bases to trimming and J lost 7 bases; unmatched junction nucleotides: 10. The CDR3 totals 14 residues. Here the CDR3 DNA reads TGTGCCTGGAGGTTGCGGGGGGGCCTGGGGGAGCAGTACTTC. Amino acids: CAWRLRGGLGEQYF.

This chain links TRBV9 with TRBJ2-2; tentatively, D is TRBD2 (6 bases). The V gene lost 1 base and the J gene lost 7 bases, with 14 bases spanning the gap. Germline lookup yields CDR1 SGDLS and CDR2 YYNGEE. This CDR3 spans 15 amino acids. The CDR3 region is CASSVSQPGVGELFF. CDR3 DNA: TGTGCCAGCAGCGTATCACAGCCGGGGGTCGGGGAGCTGTTTTTT.

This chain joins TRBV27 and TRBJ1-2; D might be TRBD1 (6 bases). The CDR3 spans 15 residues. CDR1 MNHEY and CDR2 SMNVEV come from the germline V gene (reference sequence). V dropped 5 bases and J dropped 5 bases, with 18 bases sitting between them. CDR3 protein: CASSPSGQGGYGYTF. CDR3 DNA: TGTGCCAGCAGTCCCTCCGGACAAGGGGGATATGGCTACACCTTC.

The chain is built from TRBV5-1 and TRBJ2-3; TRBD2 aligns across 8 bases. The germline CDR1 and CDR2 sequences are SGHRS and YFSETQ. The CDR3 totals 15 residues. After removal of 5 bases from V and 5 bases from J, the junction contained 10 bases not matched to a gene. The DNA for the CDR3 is TGCGCCAGCAGGGGCTCCGGGGGGGCGAGAGATACGCAGTATTTT. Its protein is CASRGSGGARDTQYF.

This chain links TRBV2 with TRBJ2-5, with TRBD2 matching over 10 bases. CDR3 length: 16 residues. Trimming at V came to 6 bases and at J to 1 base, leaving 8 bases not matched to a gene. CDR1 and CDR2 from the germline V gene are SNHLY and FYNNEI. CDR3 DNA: TGTGCCAGCAGCGTGACTAGCGGGTGGGTCCAAGAGACCCAGTACTTC. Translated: CASSVTSGWVQETQYF.

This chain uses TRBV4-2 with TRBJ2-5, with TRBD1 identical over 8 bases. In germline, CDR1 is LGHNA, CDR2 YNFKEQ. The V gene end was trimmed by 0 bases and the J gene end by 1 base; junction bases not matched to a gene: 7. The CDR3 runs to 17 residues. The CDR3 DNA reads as TGTGCCAGCAGCCAAGATTCAACAGGGGGGTTCCAAGAGACCCAGTACTTC. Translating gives CASSQDSTGGFQETQYF.